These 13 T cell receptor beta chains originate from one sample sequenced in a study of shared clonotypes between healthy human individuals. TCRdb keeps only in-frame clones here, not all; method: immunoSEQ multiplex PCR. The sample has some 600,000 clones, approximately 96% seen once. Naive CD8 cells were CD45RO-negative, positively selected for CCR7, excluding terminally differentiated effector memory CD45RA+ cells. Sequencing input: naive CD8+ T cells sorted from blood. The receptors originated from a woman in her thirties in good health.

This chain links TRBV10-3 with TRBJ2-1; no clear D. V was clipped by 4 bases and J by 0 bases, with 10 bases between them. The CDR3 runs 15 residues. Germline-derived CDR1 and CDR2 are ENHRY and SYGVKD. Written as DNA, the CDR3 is TGTGCCATCAGTGGGATCAGGAGCTCCTACAATGAGCAGTTCTTC. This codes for CAISGIRSSYNEQFF.

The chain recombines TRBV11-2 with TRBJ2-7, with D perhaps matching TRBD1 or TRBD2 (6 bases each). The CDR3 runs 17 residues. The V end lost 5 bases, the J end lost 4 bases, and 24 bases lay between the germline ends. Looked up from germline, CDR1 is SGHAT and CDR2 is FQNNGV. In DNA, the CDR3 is TGTGCCAGCAGCCTAGCCCCGGGGGCGGGACTCCCATACGAGCAGTACTTC. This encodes CASSLAPGAGLPYEQYF.

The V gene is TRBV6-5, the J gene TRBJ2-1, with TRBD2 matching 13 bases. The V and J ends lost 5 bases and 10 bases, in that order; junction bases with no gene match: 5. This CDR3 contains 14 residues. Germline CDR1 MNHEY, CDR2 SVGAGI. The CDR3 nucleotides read TGTGCCAGCAGTCCAGGACTAGCGGGAGACGAGCAGTTCTTC. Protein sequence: CASSPGLAGDEQFF.

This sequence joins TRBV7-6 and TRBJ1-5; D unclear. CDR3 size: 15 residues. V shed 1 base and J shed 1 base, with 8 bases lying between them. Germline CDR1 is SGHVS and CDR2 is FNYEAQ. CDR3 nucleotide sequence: TGTGCCAGCAGCTTAGGTCTGGGAAGCAATCAGCCCCAGCATTTT. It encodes CASSLGLGSNQPQHF. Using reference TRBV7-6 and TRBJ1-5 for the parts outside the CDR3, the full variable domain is GAGVSQSPRYKVTKRGQDVALRCDPISGHVSLYWYRQALGQGPEFLTYFNYEAQQDKSGLPNDRFSAERPEGSISTLTIQRTEQRDSAMYRCASSLGLGSNQPQHFGDGTRLSIL.

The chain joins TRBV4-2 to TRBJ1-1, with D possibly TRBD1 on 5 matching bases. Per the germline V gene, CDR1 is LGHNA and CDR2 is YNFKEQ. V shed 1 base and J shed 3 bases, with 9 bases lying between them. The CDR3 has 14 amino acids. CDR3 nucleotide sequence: TGTGCCAGCAGCCAAGTTCCGGGGGACACTGAAGCTTTCTTT. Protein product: CASSQVPGDTEAFF.

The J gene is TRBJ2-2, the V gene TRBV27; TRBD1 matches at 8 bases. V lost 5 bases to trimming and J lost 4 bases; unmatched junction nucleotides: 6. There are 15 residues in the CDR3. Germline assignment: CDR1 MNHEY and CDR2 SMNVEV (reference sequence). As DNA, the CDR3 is TGTGCCAGCAGTCATCAGACAGGGGTCACCGGGGAGCTGTTTTTT. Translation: CASSHQTGVTGELFF.

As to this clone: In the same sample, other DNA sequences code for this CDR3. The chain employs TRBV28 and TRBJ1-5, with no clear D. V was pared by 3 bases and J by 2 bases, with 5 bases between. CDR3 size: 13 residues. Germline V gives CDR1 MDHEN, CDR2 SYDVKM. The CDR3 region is CASSFTGNQPQHF. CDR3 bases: TGTGCCAGCAGTTTTACCGGCAATCAGCCCCAGCATTTT.

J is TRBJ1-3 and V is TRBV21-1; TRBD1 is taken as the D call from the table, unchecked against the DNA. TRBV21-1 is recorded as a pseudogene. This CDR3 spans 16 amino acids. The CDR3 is CASSLPEPDRGYTIYF. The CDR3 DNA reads TGTGCCAGCAGCCTCCCGGAACCGGACAGGGGATACACCATATATTTT.

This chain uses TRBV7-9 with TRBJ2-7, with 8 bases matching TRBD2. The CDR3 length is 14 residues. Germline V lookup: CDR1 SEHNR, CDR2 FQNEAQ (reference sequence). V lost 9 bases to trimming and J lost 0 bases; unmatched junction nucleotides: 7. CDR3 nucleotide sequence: TGTGCCAGTTCCGGGAGGGGAAGCTCCTACGAGCAGTACTTC. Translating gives CASSGRGSSYEQYF.

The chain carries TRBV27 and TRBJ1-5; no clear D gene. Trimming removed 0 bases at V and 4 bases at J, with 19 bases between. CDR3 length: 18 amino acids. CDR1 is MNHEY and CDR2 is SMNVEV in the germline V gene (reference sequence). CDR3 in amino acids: CASSLSRQGPTPNQPQHF. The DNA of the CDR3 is TGTGCCAGCAGTTTATCAAGGCAAGGACCGACACCTAATCAGCCCCAGCATTTT.

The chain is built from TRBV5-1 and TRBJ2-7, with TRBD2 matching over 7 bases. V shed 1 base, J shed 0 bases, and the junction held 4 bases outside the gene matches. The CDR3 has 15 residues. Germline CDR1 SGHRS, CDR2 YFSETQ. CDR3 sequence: CASSLRASGSYEQYF. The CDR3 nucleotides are TGCGCCAGCAGCTTGAGGGCTAGCGGCTCCTACGAGCAGTACTTC. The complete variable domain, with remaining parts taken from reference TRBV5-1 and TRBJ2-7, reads KAGVTQTPRYLIKTRGQQVTLSCSPISGHRSVSWYQQTPGQGLQFLFEYFSETQRNKGNFPGRFSGRQFSNSRSEMNVSTLELGDSALYLCASSLRASGSYEQYFGPGTRLTVT.

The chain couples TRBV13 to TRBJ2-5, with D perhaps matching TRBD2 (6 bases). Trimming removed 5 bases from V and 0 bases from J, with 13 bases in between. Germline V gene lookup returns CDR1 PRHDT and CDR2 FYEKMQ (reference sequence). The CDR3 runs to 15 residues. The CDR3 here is CASSTGLEYQETQYF. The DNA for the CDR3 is TGTGCCAGCAGCACGGGACTCGAGTACCAAGAGACCCAGTACTTC.

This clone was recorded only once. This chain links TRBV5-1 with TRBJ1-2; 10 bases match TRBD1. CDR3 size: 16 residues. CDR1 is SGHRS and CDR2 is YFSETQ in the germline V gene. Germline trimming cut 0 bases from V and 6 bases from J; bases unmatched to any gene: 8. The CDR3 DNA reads TGCGCCAGCAGCTTGGCGACAGGGGGCGTGTTGGATGGCTACACCTTC. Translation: CASSLATGGVLDGYTF.